One sample yielded the 24 T cell receptor beta chains listed below, sequenced in a study of blood T cell repertoires in COVID-19. Assay used: immunoSEQ multiplex PCR; TCRdb lists only in-frame clones, some missing. The sample contains about 170,000 clones, around 86% of which appear only once. What was sequenced was peripheral blood. These receptors came from a man aged 70-80 years with acute or convalescent COVID-19.

The J gene is TRBJ2-1, the V gene TRBV3-1 (or the pseudogene TRBV3-2), with D tentatively TRBD1 (6 bases). The V gene lost 4 bases and the J gene lost 11 bases, with 15 bases spanning the gap. The V gene's germline CDR1 is LGHDT and CDR2 YNNKEL (reference sequence). This CDR3 comprises 13 residues. The chain's CDR3 is CASSLEQGNKQFF. The CDR3 nucleotides are TGTGCCAGCAGCCTCGAACAGGGAAATAAGCAGTTCTTC.

The chain recombines TRBV28 with TRBJ1-2, with D possibly matching TRBD1 (5 bases). V dropped 4 bases and J dropped 8 bases, with 26 bases sitting between them. The CDR3 runs to 17 residues. CDR1 MDHEN and CDR2 SYDVKM come from the germline V gene. The CDR3 DNA sequence: TGTGCCAGCAGTTCCTCCCCTTCAGGGCAGTACCGCCACGGCTACACCTTC. It translates to CASSSSPSGQYRHGYTF.

This clone showed up just once. The rearrangement uses TRBV27 and TRBJ2-7; D is perhaps TRBD1 (5 bases). The CDR3 contains 13 residues. Germline assignment: CDR1 MNHEY and CDR2 SMNVEV (reference sequence). V was cut by 3 bases and J by 2 bases, with 8 bases left in between. The CDR3 spells CASSFGRAYEQYF. The CDR3 nucleotides are TGTGCCAGCAGTTTTGGCAGGGCCTACGAGCAGTACTTC.

This clone turned up a few times. This rearrangement joins TRBV6-5 to TRBJ1-2; D is unclear. The germline CDR1 and CDR2 sequences are MNHEY and SVGAGI. The CDR3 is 13 amino acids. V was pared by 7 bases and J by 8 bases, with 17 bases between. The CDR3 is CASTFSGNVGYTF. The CDR3 DNA reads TGTGCCAGCACCTTCTCCGGGAACGTCGGCTACACCTTC.

The chain uses TRBV2 and TRBJ1-2; D is unresolved. Germline V gives CDR1 SNHLY, CDR2 FYNNEI. V was clipped by 7 bases and J by 8 bases, with 14 bases between them. This CDR3 comprises 12 residues. CDR3 sequence: CASKTLRRGYTF. In DNA, the CDR3 is TGTGCCAGCAAGACTCTTCGTAGGGGCTACACCTTC.

The chain employs TRBV4-2 and TRBJ1-1; 9 positions agree with TRBD1. CDR3 size: 16 residues. V lost 1 base to trimming and J lost 4 bases; unmatched junction nucleotides: 7. Germline assignment: CDR1 LGHNA and CDR2 YNFKEQ. The chain's CDR3 is CASSQVMGQGGTEAFF. Here the CDR3 DNA reads TGTGCCAGCAGCCAAGTTATGGGACAGGGTGGCACTGAAGCTTTCTTT.

The J gene is TRBJ2-1, the V gene TRBV4-2; 7 nucleotides agree with TRBD2. Trimming took 4 bases from V and 0 from J; bases not matched to a gene: 3. Germline lookup yields CDR1 LGHNA and CDR2 YNFKEQ. The CDR3 runs to 15 residues. The CDR3 DNA sequence: TGTGCCAGCAGCCTTGGGAGGGGCTCCTACAATGAGCAGTTCTTC. This translates into CASSLGRGSYNEQFF.

J is TRBJ2-1 and V is TRBV5-1; 13 bases are a match to TRBD2. The V gene end was trimmed by 3 bases and the J gene end by 10 bases; junction bases not matched to a gene: 7. Looked up from germline, CDR1 is SGHRS and CDR2 is YFSETQ. The CDR3 runs 15 residues. The CDR3 DNA reads TGCGCCAGCAGCTCCTTACTAGCGGGGGGGCAGGAGCAGTTCTTC. As protein: CASSSLLAGGQEQFF.

The chain combines TRBV3-1 (or the pseudogene TRBV3-2) with TRBJ2-7; D remains unclear. The CDR3 extends over 13 amino acids. With 1 base removed from V and 7 bases from J, the gap between germline ends came to 11 bases. Germline V gives CDR1 LGHDT, CDR2 YNNKEL (reference sequence). CDR3 DNA: TGTGCCAGCAGCCAAGGCCCTTCGCAGGAGCAGTACTTC. It specifies CASSQGPSQEQYF.

The chain couples TRBV14 to TRBJ2-7; D is unclear. CDR1 and CDR2 from the germline V gene are SGHDN and FVKESK. Trimming cost V 0 bases and J 3 bases, with 9 bases left between them. CDR3 length: 14 residues. The CDR3 region is CASSQDLRIYEQYF. The CDR3 DNA is TGTGCCAGCAGCCAAGATTTGAGAATCTACGAGCAGTACTTC.

This sequence joins TRBV9 and TRBJ2-1, with TRBD2 matching 10 bases. This CDR3 region has 15 residues. The V segment lost 3 bases and the J segment 5 bases; nucleotides outside the gene matches: 5. Germline V lookup: CDR1 SGDLS, CDR2 YYNGEE. The DNA for the CDR3 is TGTGCCAGCAGCGGCGGGACTAGCGCGCACAATGAGCAGTTCTTC. It specifies CASSGGTSAHNEQFF.

J is TRBJ1-3 and V is TRBV5-8, with D perhaps TRBD1 (5 bases). Germline loops: CDR1 SGHTS, CDR2 YDEGEE. The CDR3 has 12 residues. The V end lost 4 bases, the J end lost 4 bases, and 6 bases lay between the germline ends. Here the CDR3 DNA reads TGTGCCAGCAGCCGGACAGGAAACACCATATATTTT. Its protein product is CASSRTGNTIYF.

The V and J genes are TRBV5-5 and TRBJ1-1, with D possibly matching TRBD1 (6 bases). The V end lost 2 bases, the J end lost 7 bases, and 15 bases lay between the germline ends. The CDR3 runs 14 residues. Germline V CDR1 and CDR2: SGHKS, YYEKEE (reference sequence). CDR3 residues: CASSLQGTTVEAFF. CDR3 nucleotides: TGTGCCAGCAGCTTACAGGGTACCACAGTTGAAGCTTTCTTT. The full variable domain, with the rest looked up from reference TRBV5-5 and TRBJ1-1, is DAGVTQSPTHLIKTRGQQVTLRCSPISGHKSVSWYQQVLGQGPQFIFQYYEKEERGRGNFPDRFSARQFPNYSSELNVNALLLGDSALYLCASSLQGTTVEAFFGQGTRLTVV.

The chain combines TRBV20-1 with TRBJ2-2; TRBD2 matches 14 bases. There are 17 residues in the CDR3. The germline gives CDR1 DFQATT, CDR2 SNEGSKA (reference sequence). The ends lost 3 bases at V and 6 bases at J; junction bases unmatched: 9. CDR3 nucleotide sequence: TGCAGTGCTAGTCCCGGGACTAGCGGGAGAGAGGCCGGGGAGCTGTTTTTT. Residues: CSASPGTSGREAGELFF.

The rearrangement links TRBV6-1 to TRBJ2-7; TRBD2 is a possible D gene (6 bases). This CDR3 is built from 13 residues. From germline, CDR1 is MNHNS and CDR2 SASEGT. Trimming shortened V by 1 base and J by 5 bases, and 9 bases separated the two germline ends. The DNA of the CDR3 is TGTGCCAGCAGTGAAGTCTGGAGGGACGAGCAGTACTTC. Translation: CASSEVWRDEQYF.

This clone has a single count. The chain combines TRBV19 with TRBJ1-2; TRBD1 is a possible D gene (6 bases). V dropped 5 bases and J dropped 4 bases, with 11 bases sitting between them. CDR3 length: 13 amino acids. Germline CDR1 is LNHDA and CDR2 is SQIVND (reference sequence). CDR3 region: CASSRGQFYGYTF. The CDR3 DNA follows: TGTGCCAGTAGTCGAGGACAGTTCTATGGCTACACCTTC.

This clone was detected a few times. The chain is built from TRBV29-1 and TRBJ1-1, with 8 bases matching TRBD1. Germline V gives CDR1 SQVTM, CDR2 ANQGSEA. This CDR3 is 13 amino acids long. The V gene end was trimmed by 2 bases and the J gene end by 5 bases; junction bases not matched to a gene: 4. The CDR3 coding sequence is TGCAGCGTTGAAAAGGACAGGGAGACTGAAGCTTTCTTT. Translation: CSVEKDRETEAFF.

The chain is built from TRBV2 and TRBJ1-1, with 7 nucleotides matching TRBD1. This CDR3 spans 14 amino acids. V was clipped by 6 bases and J by 1 base; unmatched bases: 5. Germline V CDR1 and CDR2: SNHLY, FYNNEI. The chain's CDR3 is CASSSQGPNTEAFF. DNA of the CDR3: TGTGCCAGCAGCTCACAGGGGCCGAACACTGAAGCTTTCTTT.

The rearrangement links TRBV7-8 to TRBJ2-4; D unclear. The V gene's germline CDR1 is SGHVS and CDR2 FQNEAQ. V was shortened by 5 bases and J by 10 bases, with 9 bases between the two germline ends. The CDR3 is 11 residues long. The CDR3 region is CASSHGEIQYF. The CDR3 coding sequence is TGTGCCAGCAGCCACGGAGAAATTCAGTACTTC. Full variable domain (remainder filled in from reference TRBV7-8 and TRBJ2-4): GAGVSQSPRYKVAKRGQDVALRCDPISGHVSLFWYQQALGQGPEFLTYFQNEAQLDKSGLPSDRFFAERPEGSVSTLKIQRTQQEDSAVYLCASSHGEIQYFGAGTRLSVL.

The chain employs TRBV19 and TRBJ1-5; 7 bases align to TRBD1. CDR1 is LNHDA, CDR2 SQIVND, per germline (reference sequence). This CDR3 has 13 amino acids. V lost 6 bases and J lost 4; bases outside the gene matches: 3. The CDR3 DNA follows: TGTGCCAGTAGGGGACAGACAAATCAGCCCCAGCATTTT. Protein: CASRGQTNQPQHF.

The chain combines TRBV7-3 with TRBJ2-3; 10 bases match TRBD2. Germline V gene sequence: CDR1 SGHTA, CDR2 FQGTGA. This CDR3 is 17 amino acids long. Trimming removed 2 bases from V and 0 bases from J; junction bases left unmatched: 5. The CDR3 here is CASSLGVSGRSTDTQYF. The CDR3, as DNA: TGTGCCAGCAGCTTAGGGGTTAGCGGGAGGAGCACAGATACGCAGTATTTT.

V and J are TRBV27 and TRBJ2-2, with a tentative D call TRBD2 (7 bases). Germline-derived CDR1 and CDR2 are MNHEY and SMNVEV (reference sequence). Trimming stripped 0 bases from V and 5 bases from J, with 13 bases between. This CDR3 is built from 16 residues. The CDR3 reads CASSLSRGAGTGELFF. The CDR3 nucleotides are TGTGCCAGCAGTTTATCTCGGGGGGCTGGGACCGGGGAGCTGTTTTTT.

The chain uses TRBV21-1 and TRBJ2-7; no check of the table's D call, TRBD2, against the DNA was made. TRBV21-1 is described as a pseudogene. There are 15 residues in the CDR3. The CDR3 protein is CASSKARRQRYEQYF. For the CDR3, the DNA is TGTGCCAGCAGCAAAGCGCGTCGCCAGCGCTACGAGCAGTACTTC.

V gene TRBV5-1 combines with J gene TRBJ2-1; tentatively, D is TRBD1 (6 bases). This CDR3 contains 17 residues. V lost 3 bases to trimming and J lost 9 bases, with 25 bases between them. Germline-derived CDR1 and CDR2 are SGHRS and YFSETQ. The CDR3 DNA reads TGCGCCAGCAGCTACCTTTCACAGGGTACGAGCGGTCCTGAGCAGTTCTTC. As protein: CASSYLSQGTSGPEQFF.